This T cell receptor (beta chain) was recovered during a study of T-cell reconstitution after alpha-beta-depleted transplantation in children. Broader study findings: After transplant, at about two months, alpha-beta T cells were reportedly derived from several hundred expanded graft clones. Surviving recipient T cells and intrathymic progenitors accounted for some patients' high TCRbeta diversity at day 60. Newly made T cells mostly supplied T-cell counts and diversity one year after transplant.

Germline lookup yields CDR1 SGHRS and CDR2 YFSETQ. The ends lost 7 bases at V and 9 bases at J; junction bases unmatched: 10. The CDR3 has 13 residues. A library of TCRbeta sequences, prepared with unique molecular identifiers, was generated. TCRdb fed the PCR reads into MiXCR, producing one record per CDR3 protein. Of some 50,000 distinct CDR3 sequences detected, about 9% appear once; the ten largest clones hold 25% to 30%. Many counts were recorded for this clonotype. Its target is unknown. J is TRBJ2-1 and V is TRBV5-1; 7 bases agree with TRBD2. This specimen was PBMCs, mostly from graft donor cells, taken 60 days after TCRalphabeta/CD19-depleted stem cell transplant. The source of this sequence is a male patient under 10 years old who had a stem cell transplant for chronic granulomatous disease, so the T cells may come from the graft donor. The CDR3 spells CASSLAIAREQFF. The CDR3 DNA follows: TGCGCCAGCTCACTAGCGATTGCCCGTGAGCAGTTCTTC.